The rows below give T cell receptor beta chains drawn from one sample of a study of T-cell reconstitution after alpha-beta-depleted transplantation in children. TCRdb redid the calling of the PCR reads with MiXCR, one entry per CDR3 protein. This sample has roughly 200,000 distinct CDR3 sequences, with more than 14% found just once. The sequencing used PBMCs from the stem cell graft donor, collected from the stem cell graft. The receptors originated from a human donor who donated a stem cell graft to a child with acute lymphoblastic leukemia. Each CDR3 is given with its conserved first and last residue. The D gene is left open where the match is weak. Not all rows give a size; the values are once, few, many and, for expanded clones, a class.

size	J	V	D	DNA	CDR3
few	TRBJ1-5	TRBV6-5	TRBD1	TGTGCCAGCAGTTCAGGGACAGGGGGTCATCAGCCCCAGCATTTT	CASSSGTGGHQPQHF
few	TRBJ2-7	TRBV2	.	TGTGCCAGCAGTGCCCCCGCGAGCTACGAGCAGTACTTC	CASSAPASYEQYF
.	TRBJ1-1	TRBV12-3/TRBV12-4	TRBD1	TGTGCCAGCAGTTTGAACGGTGCCGACAGGGGGACGGCTTTCTTT	CASSLNGADRGTAFF
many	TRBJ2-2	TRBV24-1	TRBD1	TGTGCCACCAGTGACCTTAAACAGGGGACCGGGGAGCTGTTTTTT	CATSDLKQGTGELFF
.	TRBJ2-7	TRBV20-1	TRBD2	TGCAGTGCTAGGACTAGCGGGAGGAAGGGCAACGAGCAGTACTTC	CSARTSGRKGNEQYF
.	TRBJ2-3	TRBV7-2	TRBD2	TGTGCCAGCAGCTTAGAACTAGCGGAGACAGATACGCAGTATTTT	CASSLELAETDTQYF
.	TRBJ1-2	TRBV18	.	TGTGCCAGCGCCAGATCGCAGGGTCGCGACTATGGCTACACCTTC	CASARSQGRDYGYTF
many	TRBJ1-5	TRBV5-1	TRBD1	TGCGCCAGCAGCTGGACAGGGAATCAGCCCCAGCATTTT	CASSWTGNQPQHF
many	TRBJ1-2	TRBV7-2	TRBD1	TGTGCCAGCAGCCCAGGGAGCCCAGGGGGCTCGAACTATGGCTACACCTTC	CASSPGSPGGSNYGYTF
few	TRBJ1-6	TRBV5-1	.	TGCGCCAGCAGCGCAACCGGGACACGCAGTAATAATTCACCCCTCCACTTT	CASSATGTRSNNSPLHF
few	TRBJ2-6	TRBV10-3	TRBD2	TGTGCCATCAGAGCTAGCGGGAGAGAGAGCTCTGGGGCCAACGTCCTGACTTTC	CAIRASGRESSGANVLTF
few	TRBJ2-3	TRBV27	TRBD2	TGTGCCAGCAGTTTATCGGTAGCGGGAGAGGGCACAGATACGCAGTATTTT	CASSLSVAGEGTDTQYF
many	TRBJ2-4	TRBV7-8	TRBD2	TGTGCCAGCAGCTTGAGCTCCGTTCTAGCGGGAGTAAACATTCAGTACTTC	CASSLSSVLAGVNIQYF
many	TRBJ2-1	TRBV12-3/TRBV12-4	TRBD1	TGTGCCAGCAGGACAGGGGCGTTAACGTATAACAATGAGCAGTTCTTC	CASRTGALTYNNEQFF
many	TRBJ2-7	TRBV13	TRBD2	TGTGCCAGCAGCTTACCGGGACTAGCGGGAGGGAGCTCCTACGAGCAGTACTTC	CASSLPGLAGGSSYEQYF
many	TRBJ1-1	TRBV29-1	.	TGCAGCGTTGTTGGGGGGAACACTGAAGCTTTCTTT	CSVVGGNTEAFF
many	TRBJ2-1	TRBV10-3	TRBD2	TGTGCCATCAGTGAGCAATTTACTTTGCGGGAGGGTCCTTACAATGAGCAGTTCTTC	CAISEQFTLREGPYNEQFF
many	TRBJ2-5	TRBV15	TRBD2	TGTGCCACCAGCAGAGGCGGGAGCGAGAGAGAGACCCAGTACTTC	CATSRGGSERETQYF
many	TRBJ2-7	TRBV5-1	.	TGCGCCAGCAGCTTGCCACCGCGGGAGCAGTACTTC	CASSLPPREQYF
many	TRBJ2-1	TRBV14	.	TGTGCCAGCAGCCAAGGATCCCGGAATGAGCAGTTCTTC	CASSQGSRNEQFF
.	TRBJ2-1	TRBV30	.	TGTGCCTGGAGTGTACTCGGGGTTCCATCTAATGAGCAGTTCTTC	CAWSVLGVPSNEQFF
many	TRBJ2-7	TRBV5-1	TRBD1	TGCGCCAGCAGCTTAGGGGACAGGGGGCGCGAGCAGTACTTC	CASSLGDRGREQYF
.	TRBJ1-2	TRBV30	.	TGTGCCTGGAGTGGAACAGGGTTGGACTATGGCTACACCTTC	CAWSGTGLDYGYTF
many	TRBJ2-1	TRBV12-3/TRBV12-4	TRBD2	TGTGCCAGCGCCCTCGGGACTAGCGTTTACAATGAGCAGTTCTTC	CASALGTSVYNEQFF
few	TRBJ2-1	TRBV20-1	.	TGCAGTGCGGCCCCGCTAGCAGATGAGCAGTTCTTC	CSAAPLADEQFF
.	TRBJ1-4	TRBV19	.	TGTGCCAGCCGACGGCGCGATGAAAAACTGTTTTTT	CASRRRDEKLFF
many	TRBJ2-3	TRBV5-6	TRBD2	TGTGCCAGCAGCTTGGAACAGGAGCTAGCGGGAGATACAGATACGCAGTATTTT	CASSLEQELAGDTDTQYF
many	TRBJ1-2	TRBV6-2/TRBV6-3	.	TGTGCCAGCAGTTACGCGGGACCGTCAGGCTACACCTTC	CASSYAGPSGYTF
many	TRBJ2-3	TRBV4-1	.	TGCGCCAGCAGTGAAAACAGCGGGCGGGATACGCAGTATTTT	CASSENSGRDTQYF
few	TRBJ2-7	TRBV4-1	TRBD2	TGCGCCAGCAGCCAACTCACTAGCGGGAGGCCTTACGAGCAGTACTTC	CASSQLTSGRPYEQYF
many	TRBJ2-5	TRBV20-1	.	TGCAGTGCTAGAGGAGCGGAGACCCAGTACTTC	CSARGAETQYF
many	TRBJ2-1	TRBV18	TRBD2	TGTGCCAGCTCACCAGGGACTAGCGATGATGAGCAGTTCTTC	CASSPGTSDDEQFF
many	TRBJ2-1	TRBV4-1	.	TGCGCCAGCAGCCAACAACTAGCTGGGTCCTACAATGAGCAGTTCTTC	CASSQQLAGSYNEQFF
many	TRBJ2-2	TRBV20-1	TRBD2	TGCAGTGCTAAATCTAGCGGAAACACCGGGGAGCTGTTTTTT	CSAKSSGNTGELFF
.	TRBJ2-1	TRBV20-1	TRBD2	TGCAGTGCTAGCACTAGGGAGGGTTTCCTAGGCGATGAGCAGTTCTTC	CSASTREGFLGDEQFF
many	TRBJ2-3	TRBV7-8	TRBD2	TGTGCCAGCAGCTCCCTCGGTGTGCTAGCGGGAGGGGGCACAGATACGCAGTATTTT	CASSSLGVLAGGGTDTQYF
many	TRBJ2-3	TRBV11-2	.	TGTGCCAGCAGCTTAGAGTCGACAGATACGCAGTATTTT	CASSLESTDTQYF
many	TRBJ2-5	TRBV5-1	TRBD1	TGCGCCAGCAGCTTGGTCGGGACAGACCAAGAGACCCAGTACTTC	CASSLVGTDQETQYF
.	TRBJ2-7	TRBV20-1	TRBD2	TGCAGTGCCTGGGACTACCCTGGAGCGCAGTACTTC	CSAWDYPGAQYF
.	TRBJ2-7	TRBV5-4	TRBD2	TGTGCCAGCAGCTTGGAGGTCGGTTCCTTAGCGGGAGAGAGCGACGAGCAGTACTTC	CASSLEVGSLAGESDEQYF
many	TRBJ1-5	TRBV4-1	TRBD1	TGCGCCAGCAGCTATACAACGCCCGGGACAGGGGGCAATCAGCCCCAGCATTTT	CASSYTTPGTGGNQPQHF
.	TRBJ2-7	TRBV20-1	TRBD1	TGCAGTGCTCCCGGGACAGGGGGTTTCGCCTACGAGCAGTACTTC	CSAPGTGGFAYEQYF
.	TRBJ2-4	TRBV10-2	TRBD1	TGCGCCAGCAGTGTTGAGGGACAGGGGTTAAACATTCAGTACTTC	CASSVEGQGLNIQYF
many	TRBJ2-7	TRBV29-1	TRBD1	TGCAGCGTTTCCCGGGACAGGGATTCCTACGAGCAGTACTTC	CSVSRDRDSYEQYF
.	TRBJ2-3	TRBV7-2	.	TGTGCCAGCAGCTCACAGACTCGGGCAGATACGCAGTATTTT	CASSSQTRADTQYF
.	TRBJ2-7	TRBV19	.	TGTGCCAGTAGTAAGCAGGGAACCTCCTACGAGCAGTACTTC	CASSKQGTSYEQYF
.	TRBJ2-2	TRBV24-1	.	TGTGCCACCAGTGACTCGCCAGGGGTCCTCCCCGGGGAGCTGTTTTTT	CATSDSPGVLPGELFF
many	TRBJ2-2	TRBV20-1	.	TGCAGTGCTAGCCAAGCGAGGACCGGGGAGCTGTTTTTT	CSASQARTGELFF
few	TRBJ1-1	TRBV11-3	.	TGTGCCAGCAGTTCCGGGGATTTGAACACTGAAGCTTTCTTT	CASSSGDLNTEAFF